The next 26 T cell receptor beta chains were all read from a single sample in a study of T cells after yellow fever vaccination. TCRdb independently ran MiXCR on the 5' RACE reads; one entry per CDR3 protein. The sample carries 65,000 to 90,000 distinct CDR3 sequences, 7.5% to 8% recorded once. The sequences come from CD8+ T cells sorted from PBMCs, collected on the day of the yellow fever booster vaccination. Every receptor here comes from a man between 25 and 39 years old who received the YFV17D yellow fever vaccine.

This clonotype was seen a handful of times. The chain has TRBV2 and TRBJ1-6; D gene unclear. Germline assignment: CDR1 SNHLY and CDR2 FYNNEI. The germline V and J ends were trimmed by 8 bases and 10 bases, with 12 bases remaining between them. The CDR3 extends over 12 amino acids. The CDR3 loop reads CASDGGQSPLHF. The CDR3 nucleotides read TGTGCCAGCGATGGAGGGCAGTCACCCCTCCACTTT.

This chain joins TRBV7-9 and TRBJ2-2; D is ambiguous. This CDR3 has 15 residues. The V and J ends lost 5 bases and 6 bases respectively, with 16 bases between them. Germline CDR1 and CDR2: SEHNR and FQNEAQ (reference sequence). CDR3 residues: CASSLTPLRAGELFF. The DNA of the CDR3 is TGTGCCAGCAGCCTAACCCCCCTCAGAGCCGGGGAGCTGTTTTTT.

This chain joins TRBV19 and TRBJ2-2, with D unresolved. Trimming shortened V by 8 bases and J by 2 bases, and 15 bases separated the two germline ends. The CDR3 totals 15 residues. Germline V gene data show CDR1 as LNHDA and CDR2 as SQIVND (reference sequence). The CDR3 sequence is CASSITDVNTGELFF. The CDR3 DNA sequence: TGTGCCAGTTCTATTACGGACGTTAACACCGGGGAGCTGTTTTTT.

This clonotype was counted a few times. This CDR3 reads CASSSWIYEQYF. The CDR3 DNA reads TGTGCCAGCAGTTCGTGGATCTACGAGCAGTACTTC. The V call is TRBV6-2 or TRBV6-3, the J call TRBJ2-7; D uncertain. The CDR3 runs 12 residues. Trimming cost V 4 bases and J 3 bases, with 7 bases left between them. The V gene's germline CDR1 is MNHEY and CDR2 SVGEGT.

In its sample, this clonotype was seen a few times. The CDR3 spells CASSHLAGGAEQFF. The DNA of the CDR3 is TGTGCCAGCAGCCACCTAGCGGGAGGGGCTGAGCAGTTCTTC. The chain uses TRBV14 and TRBJ2-1, with 12 bases matching TRBD2. The V and J ends lost 3 bases and 9 bases, in that order; junction bases with no gene match: 3. The CDR3 has 14 residues. CDR1 and CDR2 from the germline V gene are SGHDN and FVKESK. Full variable domain (remainder filled in from reference TRBV14 and TRBJ2-1): EAGVTQFPSHSVIEKGQTVTLRCDPISGHDNLYWYRRVMGKEIKFLLHFVKESKQDESGMPNNRFLAERTGGTYSTLKVQPAELEDSGVYFCASSHLAGGAEQFFGPGTRLTVL.

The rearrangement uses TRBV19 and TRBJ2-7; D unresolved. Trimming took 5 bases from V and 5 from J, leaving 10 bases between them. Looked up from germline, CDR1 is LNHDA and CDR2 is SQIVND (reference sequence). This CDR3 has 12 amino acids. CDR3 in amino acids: CASSSAGDEQYF. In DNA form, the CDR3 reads TGTGCCAGTAGTTCGGCAGGTGACGAGCAGTACTTC.

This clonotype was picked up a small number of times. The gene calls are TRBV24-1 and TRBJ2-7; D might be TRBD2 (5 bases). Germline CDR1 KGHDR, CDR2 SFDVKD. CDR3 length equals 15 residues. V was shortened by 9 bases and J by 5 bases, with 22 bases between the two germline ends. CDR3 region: CATCPAFRRSHEQYF. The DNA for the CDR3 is TGTGCCACCTGCCCCGCTTTCAGGAGGAGCCACGAGCAGTACTTC.

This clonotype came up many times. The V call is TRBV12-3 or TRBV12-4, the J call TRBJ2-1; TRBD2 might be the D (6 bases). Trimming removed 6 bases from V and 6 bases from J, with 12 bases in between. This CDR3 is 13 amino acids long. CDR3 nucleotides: TGTGCCAGCAGCCCGGGACTGGGCAATGAGCAGTTCTTC. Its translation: CASSPGLGNEQFF.

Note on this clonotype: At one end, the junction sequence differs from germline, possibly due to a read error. The CDR3 reads CAISFIGTEDSGANVLTF. CDR3 DNA sequence: TGTGCCATCAGTTTTATCGGGACGGAAGACTCTGGGGCCAACGTCCTGACTTTC. The chain carries TRBV12-3 or TRBV12-4 and TRBJ2-6; TRBD1 or TRBD2 may be the D gene (5 bases each). The CDR3 is 18 residues long.

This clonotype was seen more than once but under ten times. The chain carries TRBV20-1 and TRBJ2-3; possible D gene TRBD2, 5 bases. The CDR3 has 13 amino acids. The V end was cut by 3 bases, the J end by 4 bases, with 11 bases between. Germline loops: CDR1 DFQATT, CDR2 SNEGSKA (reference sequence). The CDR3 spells CSARRENSDTQYF. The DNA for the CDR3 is TGCAGTGCTAGGAGGGAGAACTCAGATACGCAGTATTTT.

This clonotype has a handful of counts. The DNA for the CDR3 is TGCGCCAGCAGCCAAGATACGGGGGTCGAGCAGTACTTC. This sequence encodes CASSQDTGVEQYF. This chain joins TRBV4-3 and TRBJ2-7, with D possibly TRBD2 on 6 matching bases. Germline V gives CDR1 LGHNA, CDR2 YSLEER. Trimming pared 0 bases from V and 6 bases from J, leaving 9 bases between. The CDR3 covers 13 residues.

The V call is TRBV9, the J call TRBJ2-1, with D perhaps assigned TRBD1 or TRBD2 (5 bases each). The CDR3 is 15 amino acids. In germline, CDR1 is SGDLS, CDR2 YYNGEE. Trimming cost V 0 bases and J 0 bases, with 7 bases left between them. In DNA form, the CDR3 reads TGTGCCAGCAGCGTAGCCGGGACCTCCTACAATGAGCAGTTCTTC. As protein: CASSVAGTSYNEQFF.

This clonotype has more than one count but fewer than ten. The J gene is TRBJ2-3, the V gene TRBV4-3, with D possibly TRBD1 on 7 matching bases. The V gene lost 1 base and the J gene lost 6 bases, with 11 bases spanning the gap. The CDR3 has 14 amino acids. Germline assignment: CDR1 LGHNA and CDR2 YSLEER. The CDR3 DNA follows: TGCGCCAGCAGCCAAGCCCAGGGGGGCGATACGCAGTATTTT. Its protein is CASSQAQGGDTQYF.

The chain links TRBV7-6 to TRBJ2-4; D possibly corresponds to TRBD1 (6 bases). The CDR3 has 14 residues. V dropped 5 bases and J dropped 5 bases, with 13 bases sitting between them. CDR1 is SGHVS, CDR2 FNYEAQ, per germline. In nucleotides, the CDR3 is TGTGCCAGCAGCAACGACAAGGGGGAAAACATTCAGTACTTC. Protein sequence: CASSNDKGENIQYF.

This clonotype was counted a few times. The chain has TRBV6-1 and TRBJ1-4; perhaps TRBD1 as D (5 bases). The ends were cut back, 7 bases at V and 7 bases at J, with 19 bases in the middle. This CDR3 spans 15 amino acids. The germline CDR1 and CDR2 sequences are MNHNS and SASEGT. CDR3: CASTLAWGSGEKLFF. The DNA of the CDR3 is TGTGCCAGCACTCTAGCTTGGGGCTCAGGTGAAAAACTGTTTTTT.

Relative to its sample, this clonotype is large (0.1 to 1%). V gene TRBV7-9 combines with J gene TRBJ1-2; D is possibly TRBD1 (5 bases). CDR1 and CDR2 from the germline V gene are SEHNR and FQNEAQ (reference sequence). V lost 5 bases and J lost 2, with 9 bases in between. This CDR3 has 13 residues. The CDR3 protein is CASSGALNYGYTF. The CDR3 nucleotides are TGTGCCAGCAGCGGGGCCCTCAACTATGGCTACACCTTC.

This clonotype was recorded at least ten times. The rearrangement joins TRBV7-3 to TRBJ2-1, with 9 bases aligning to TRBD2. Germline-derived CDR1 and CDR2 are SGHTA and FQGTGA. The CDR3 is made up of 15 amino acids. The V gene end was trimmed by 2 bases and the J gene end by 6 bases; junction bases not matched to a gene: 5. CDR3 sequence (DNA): TGTGCCAGCAGCTTACTAGCGGGACCTCCCAATGAGCAGTTCTTC. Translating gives CASSLLAGPPNEQFF.

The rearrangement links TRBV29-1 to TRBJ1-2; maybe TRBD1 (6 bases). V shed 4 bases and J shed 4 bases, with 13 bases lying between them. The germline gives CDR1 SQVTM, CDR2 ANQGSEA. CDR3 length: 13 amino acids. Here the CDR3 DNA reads TGCAGCGTTGTGGCGGGACACAGCTATGGCTACACCTTC. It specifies CSVVAGHSYGYTF.

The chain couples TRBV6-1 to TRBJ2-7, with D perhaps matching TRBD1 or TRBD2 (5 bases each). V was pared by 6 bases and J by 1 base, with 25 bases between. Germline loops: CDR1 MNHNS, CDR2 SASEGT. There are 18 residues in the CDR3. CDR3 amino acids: CASSRTLTGTLTSYEQYF. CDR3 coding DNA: TGTGCCAGCAGCCGAACTCTTACCGGGACGTTAACATCCTACGAGCAGTACTTC.

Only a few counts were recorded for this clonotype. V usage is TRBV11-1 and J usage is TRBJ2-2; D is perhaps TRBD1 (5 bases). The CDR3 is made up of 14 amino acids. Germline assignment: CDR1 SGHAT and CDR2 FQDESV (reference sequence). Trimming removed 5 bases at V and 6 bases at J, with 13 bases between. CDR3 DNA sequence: TGTGCCAGCAGCAGCCCGCTAGGGGCCGGGGAGCTGTTTTTT. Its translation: CASSSPLGAGELFF.

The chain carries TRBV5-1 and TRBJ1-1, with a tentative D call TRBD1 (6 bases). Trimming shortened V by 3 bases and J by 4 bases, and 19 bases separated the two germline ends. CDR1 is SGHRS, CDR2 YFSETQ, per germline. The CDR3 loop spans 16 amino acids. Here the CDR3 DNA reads TGCGCCAGCAGCTGGGGGCTGACAGATACGGTCACTGAAGCTTTCTTT. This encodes CASSWGLTDTVTEAFF. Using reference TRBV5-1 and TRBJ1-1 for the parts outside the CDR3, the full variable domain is KAGVTQTPRYLIKTRGQQVTLSCSPISGHRSVSWYQQTPGQGLQFLFEYFSETQRNKGNFPGRFSGRQFSNSRSEMNVSTLELGDSALYLCASSWGLTDTVTEAFFGQGTRLTVV.

The CDR3 DNA reads TGCAGCGTTGAACAAACAACTGAAGCTTTCTTT. Encoded protein: CSVEQTTEAFF. The V gene is TRBV29-1, the J gene TRBJ1-1; D gene uncertain. V was shortened by 2 bases and J by 5 bases, with 6 bases between the two germline ends. This CDR3 comprises 11 residues. Per germline, CDR1 SQVTM and CDR2 ANQGSEA.

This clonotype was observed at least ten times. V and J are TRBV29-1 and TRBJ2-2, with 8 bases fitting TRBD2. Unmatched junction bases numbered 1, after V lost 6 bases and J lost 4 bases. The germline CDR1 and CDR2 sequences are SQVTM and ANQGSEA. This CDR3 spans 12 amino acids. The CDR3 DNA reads TGCAGCGTCGGGACTAGCACCGGGGAGCTGTTTTTT. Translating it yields CSVGTSTGELFF.

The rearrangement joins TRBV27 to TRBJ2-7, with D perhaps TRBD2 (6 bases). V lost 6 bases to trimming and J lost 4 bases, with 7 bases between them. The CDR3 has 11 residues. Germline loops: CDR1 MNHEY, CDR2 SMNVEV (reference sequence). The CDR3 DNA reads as TGTGCCAGCAGGGCGGGATACGAGCAGTACTTC. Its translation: CASRAGYEQYF.

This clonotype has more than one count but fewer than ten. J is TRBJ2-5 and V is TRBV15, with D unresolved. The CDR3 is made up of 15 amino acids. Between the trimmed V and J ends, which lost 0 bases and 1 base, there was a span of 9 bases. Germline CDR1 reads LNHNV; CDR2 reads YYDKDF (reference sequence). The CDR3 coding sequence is TGTGCCACCAGCAGAGATTGGTCTATCCAAGAGACCCAGTACTTC. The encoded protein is CATSRDWSIQETQYF.

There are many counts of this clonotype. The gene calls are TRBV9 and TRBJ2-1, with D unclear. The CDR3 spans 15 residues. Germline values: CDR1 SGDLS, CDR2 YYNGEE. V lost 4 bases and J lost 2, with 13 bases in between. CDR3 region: CASSPARLPYNEQFF. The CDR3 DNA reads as TGTGCCAGCAGCCCCGCGAGGCTTCCCTACAATGAGCAGTTCTTC. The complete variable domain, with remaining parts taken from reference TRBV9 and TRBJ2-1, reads DSGVTQTPKHLITATGQRVTLRCSPRSGDLSVYWYQQSLDQGLQFLIQYYNGEERAKGNILERFSAQQFPDLHSELNLSSLELGDSALYFCASSPARLPYNEQFFGPGTRLTVL.